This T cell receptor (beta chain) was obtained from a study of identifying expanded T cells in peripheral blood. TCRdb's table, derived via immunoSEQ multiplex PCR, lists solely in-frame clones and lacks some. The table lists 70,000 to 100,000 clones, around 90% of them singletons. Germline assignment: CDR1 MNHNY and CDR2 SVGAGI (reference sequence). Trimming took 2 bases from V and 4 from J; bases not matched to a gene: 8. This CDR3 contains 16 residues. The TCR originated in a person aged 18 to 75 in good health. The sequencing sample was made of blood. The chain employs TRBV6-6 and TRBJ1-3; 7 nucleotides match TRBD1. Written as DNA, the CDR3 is TGTGCCAGCAGTTACGGGACAGTATCGGTCGGAAACACCATATATTTT. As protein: CASSYGTVSVGNTIYF.